A single T cell receptor beta chain is shown here with its context. Sequencing was done directly on freshly isolated, uncultured memory T cells. The sample comes from a study of CD4 T cell repertoires in COVID-19. Germline V CDR1 and CDR2: SGHAT, FQNNGV. The CDR3 consists of 16 residues. V trimming: 0 bases; J trimming: 7 bases; junction bases outside the gene matches: 6. The protocol was immunoSEQ multiplex PCR, while the TCRdb copy is restricted to in-frame clones and leaves out a portion. The sample records 20,000 to 25,000 clones, around 86% being singletons. This clonotype was sampled from a human donor who had COVID-19. The starting material was central memory CD4+ T cells from blood, obtained before the COVID-19 pandemic. The chain employs TRBV11-2 and TRBJ1-4, with 9 bases lining up with TRBD1. CDR3 sequence reads: CASSLDYGTGSEKLFF. CDR3 nucleotides: TGTGCCAGCAGCTTAGATTATGGGACAGGGAGTGAAAAACTGTTTTTT.